The 20 T cell receptor beta chains below all came from one sample that was sequenced in a study of T-cell memory formation after mild COVID-19. TCRdb ran MiXCR on the 5' RACE reads and lists one entry per CDR3 protein. The table includes about 35,000 distinct CDR3 sequences, 20% to 25% detected once. The source material was PBMCs or a T cell subset sorted from them (not recorded which). These receptors originate from an adult who had mild COVID-19 (a few samples of this study predate the infection). Cell type and time point are not known.

This clonotype has at least ten counts. V gene TRBV12-3 or TRBV12-4 combines with J gene TRBJ2-5; D might be TRBD2 (6 bases). CDR3 size: 15 residues. Between the trimmed V and J ends, which lost 6 bases and 4 bases, there was a span of 18 bases. Here the CDR3 DNA reads TGTGCCAGCAGCCCTCCTCGTGCGGGGACAGAGACCCAGTACTTC. Amino acid sequence: CASSPPRAGTETQYF.

Ten or more counts support this clonotype. The J gene is TRBJ1-2, the V gene TRBV29-1; D is ambiguous. The CDR3 is 12 residues long. The germline gives CDR1 SQVTM, CDR2 ANQGSEA. Trimming left V 6 bases short and J 8 bases short, with 16 bases between. The CDR3 DNA sequence: TGCAGCGTGGTGGGAGGATCCCGCGGCTACACCTTC. This encodes CSVVGGSRGYTF.

This clonotype showed up many times. The chain carries TRBV19 and TRBJ1-5; TRBD1 agrees at 8 bases. The germline V gene encodes CDR1 LNHDA and CDR2 SQIVND (reference sequence). This CDR3 spans 15 amino acids. J was trimmed by 5 bases and V by 4 bases; bases with no gene match: 7. CDR3 coding DNA: TGTGCCAGTAGTACCGGACAGGGAAGAGATCAGCCCCAGCATTTT. Protein: CASSTGQGRDQPQHF.

The table lists this clonotype with many counts. The chain carries TRBV7-9 and TRBJ2-1; 8 bases agree with TRBD1. Germline CDR1 is SEHNR and CDR2 is FQNEAQ (reference sequence). This CDR3 has 15 residues. The V and J ends lost 4 bases and 4 bases, in that order; junction bases with no gene match: 6. In DNA form, the CDR3 reads TGTGCCAGCAGCTCGCAGGGGGCGTCTTACAATGAGCAGTTCTTC. It translates to CASSSQGASYNEQFF.

This clonotype was observed at least ten times. The J gene is TRBJ1-4, the V gene TRBV9; weak D call: TRBD1 (6 bases). Germline values: CDR1 SGDLS, CDR2 YYNGEE. The ends were cut back, 2 bases at V and 4 bases at J, with 12 bases in the middle. This CDR3 has 15 residues. The CDR3 loop is CASSVSGTNNEKLFF. CDR3 nucleotide sequence: TGTGCCAGCAGCGTCTCCGGGACAAATAATGAAAAACTGTTTTTT.

This clonotype was counted at least ten times. The chain combines TRBV3-1 with TRBJ2-7; D is ambiguous. The CDR3 extends over 13 amino acids. Germline values: CDR1 LGHDT, CDR2 YNNKEL (reference sequence). The germline V and J ends were trimmed by 4 bases and 3 bases, with 10 bases remaining between them. In nucleotides, the CDR3 is TGTGCCAGCAGCCTCTCTATACTCTACGAGCAGTACTTC. Protein product: CASSLSILYEQYF.

At least ten counts were recorded for this clonotype. CDR3 region: CASIGQHYEQYF. CDR3 in DNA: TGCGCCAGCATAGGACAGCACTACGAGCAGTACTTC. The rearrangement joins TRBV10-2 to TRBJ2-7, with D maybe TRBD1 (6 bases). Germline V CDR1 and CDR2: WSHSY, SAAADI. V lost 7 bases to trimming and J lost 3 bases, with 10 bases between them. The CDR3 runs to 12 residues.

This clonotype showed up many times. J is TRBJ2-1 and V is TRBV5-1, with TRBD2 identical over 7 bases. This CDR3 contains 15 residues. From germline, CDR1 is SGHRS and CDR2 YFSETQ. Trimming at V came to 0 bases and at J to 4 bases, leaving 4 bases not matched to a gene. Written as DNA, the CDR3 is TGCGCCAGCAGCTTGGGGGGAGGGGATTACAATGAGCAGTTCTTC. Its protein product is CASSLGGGDYNEQFF.

The chain combines TRBV3-1 with TRBJ2-1; 9 bases align to TRBD1. Losses at the gene ends were 3 bases for V and 8 bases for J; bases not matched to a gene: 8. Germline loops: CDR1 LGHDT, CDR2 YNNKEL (reference sequence). The CDR3 length is 15 residues. As DNA, the CDR3 is TGTGCCAGCAGCCACGGACAGGGGCTTGTGGATGAGCAGTTCTTC. Protein product: CASSHGQGLVDEQFF.

This clonotype was observed at least ten times. This chain connects TRBV12-3 or TRBV12-4 to TRBJ2-7; D tentatively reads TRBD1 or TRBD2 (7 bases each). V was shortened by 5 bases and J by 7 bases, with 24 bases between the two germline ends. The CDR3 is 16 amino acids. Here the CDR3 reads CASSPLGEGARREQYF. The CDR3 bases are TGTGCCAGCAGTCCTTTGGGGGAGGGGGCCAGAAGGGAGCAGTACTTC.

This clonotype was seen only once. The chain recombines TRBV7-8 with TRBJ2-1; D may be TRBD1 (5 bases). The germline V gene encodes CDR1 SGHVS and CDR2 FQNEAQ. V was pared by 4 bases and J by 2 bases, with 12 bases between. The CDR3 sequence is 15 residues long. CDR3 nucleotide sequence: TGTGCCAGCAGCTCACACCAGGGTACCTACAATGAGCAGTTCTTC. This sequence encodes CASSSHQGTYNEQFF. Full variable domain (missing parts from reference TRBV7-8 and TRBJ2-1): GAGVSQSPRYKVAKRGQDVALRCDPISGHVSLFWYQQALGQGPEFLTYFQNEAQLDKSGLPSDRFFAERPEGSVSTLKIQRTQQEDSAVYLCASSSHQGTYNEQFFGPGTRLTVL.

This clonotype appeared many times. The chain employs TRBV3-1 and TRBJ2-1, with D possibly matching TRBD2 (6 bases). The CDR3 sequence is 15 residues long. CDR1 is LGHDT, CDR2 YNNKEL, per germline (reference sequence). The ends were cut back, 3 bases at V and 2 bases at J, with 11 bases in the middle. CDR3 region: CASSHAGKTYNEQFF. CDR3 coding DNA: TGTGCCAGCAGCCATGCGGGGAAGACCTACAATGAGCAGTTCTTC.

This clonotype was observed at least ten times. The CDR3 spells CASSSYNEWFF. Here the CDR3 DNA reads TGTGCCAGCAGCTCCTACAATGAGTGGTTCTTC. The chain couples TRBV5-6 to TRBJ2-1, with D uncertain. This CDR3 is built from 11 residues. CDR1 is SGHDT and CDR2 is YYEEEE in the germline V gene. V lost 3 bases and J 15 bases, leaving 13 bases between the germline ends.

There are many counts of this clonotype. V gene TRBV12-3 or TRBV12-4 combines with J gene TRBJ2-6; D not certain. V was shortened by 8 bases and J by 2 bases, with 16 bases between the two germline ends. This CDR3 has 16 residues. The CDR3 DNA follows: TGTGCCAGCCCCTTGAGTTCAGTCCCTGGGGCCAACGTCCTGACTTTC. It encodes CASPLSSVPGANVLTF.

This clonotype appeared many times. This sequence joins TRBV19 and TRBJ2-5; a possible D gene is TRBD1 (5 bases). The CDR3 totals 14 residues. CDR1 LNHDA and CDR2 SQIVND come from the germline V gene (reference sequence). The V and J ends lost 3 bases and 4 bases respectively, with 12 bases between them. The CDR3 DNA reads as TGTGCCAGTAGTATGCAAGGGGTAGGAGAGACCCAGTACTTC. It translates to CASSMQGVGETQYF.

This clonotype has ten or more counts. The chain has TRBV12-3 or TRBV12-4 and TRBJ1-2; no definite D call. Trimming removed 6 bases from V and 4 bases from J, with 15 bases in between. This CDR3 has 14 amino acids. The CDR3 DNA reads as TGTGCCAGCAGGAGAGATCTGGTAATCTATGGCTACACCTTC. Translated: CASRRDLVIYGYTF.

This clonotype is termed medium-sized. The gene calls are TRBV5-6 and TRBJ2-5; D may be TRBD1 (6 bases). Germline V lookup: CDR1 SGHDT, CDR2 YYEEEE. The CDR3 is 18 amino acids. Trimming took 4 bases from V and 7 from J, leaving 29 bases between them. The CDR3 DNA reads TGTGCCAGCAGCATCAGTTCGGGACACGATTTGGTGATGGCGACCCAGTACTTC. Amino acid sequence: CASSISSGHDLVMATQYF.

The chain couples TRBV15 to TRBJ2-5, with 7 bases matching TRBD1. The CDR3 sequence is 14 residues long. Losses at the gene ends were 3 bases for V and 2 bases for J; bases not matched to a gene: 3. Germline loops: CDR1 LNHNV, CDR2 YYDKDF (reference sequence). CDR3 loop: CATSRDRKQETQYF. The DNA of the CDR3 is TGTGCCACCAGCAGGGACAGGAAACAAGAGACCCAGTACTTC. Looking up the rest from reference TRBV15 and TRBJ2-5 gives the full variable domain: DAMVIQNPRYQVTQFGKPVTLSCSQTLNHNVMYWYQQKSSQAPKLLFHYYDKDFNNEADTPDNFQSRRPNTSFCFLDIRSPGLGDTAMYLCATSRDRKQETQYFGPGTRLLVL.

The J gene is TRBJ2-1, the V gene TRBV11-2, with D perhaps being TRBD1 or TRBD2 (6 bases each). V lost 5 bases and J 0 bases, leaving 17 bases between the germline ends. Germline-derived CDR1 and CDR2 are SGHAT and FQNNGV. The CDR3 sequence is 17 residues long. CDR3 nucleotide sequence: TGTGCCAGCAGCCCCCCGGGCGGAGGGGGCTCCTACAATGAGCAGTTCTTC. Encoded protein: CASSPPGGGGSYNEQFF.

A word on this clonotype: A much larger clone is a single base away; this may be a read error. Here the CDR3 DNA reads TGTGCCAGCAGTTTACTGGACAATCAGCCCCAGAATTTT. Translating gives CASSLLDNQPQNF. V and J are TRBV27 and TRBJ1-5; a weak D match, TRBD1 (5 bases). Looked up from germline, CDR1 is MNHEY and CDR2 is SMNVEV (reference sequence). CDR3 length: 13 residues.